The 7 T cell receptor beta chains listed next were all sequenced from one sample in a study. MiXCR, run by TCRdb on the RT-PCR reads, gives a single entry per CDR3 protein. The sample lists approximately 720,000 distinct CDR3 sequences, approximately 14% occurring once. The source material was memory CD4+ T cells from blood. These receptors came from a female donor in good health, serving as a healthy control.

This chain joins TRBV29-1 and TRBJ1-1, with D tentatively TRBD1 (6 bases). The CDR3 length is 14 residues. Germline-derived CDR1 and CDR2 are SQVTM and ANQGSEA. The V end lost 5 bases, the J end lost 4 bases, and 17 bases lay between the germline ends. CDR3 sequence reads: CSVNRGSRGTEAFF. DNA for the CDR3: TGCAGCGTTAATCGGGGATCCAGGGGCACTGAAGCTTTCTTT.

The chain couples TRBV4-2 to TRBJ2-4, with 13 bases fitting TRBD2. Germline values: CDR1 LGHNA, CDR2 YNFKEQ. The V gene end was trimmed by 0 bases and the J gene end by 0 bases; junction bases not matched to a gene: 5. CDR3 length equals 19 residues. The CDR3 nucleotides read TGTGCCAGCAGCCAAGAGGGACTAGCGGGGATCCTAGCCAAAAACATTCAGTACTTC. This encodes CASSQEGLAGILAKNIQYF.

The sample holds many counts of this clonotype. V and J are TRBV20-1 and TRBJ2-1; D perhaps matches TRBD1 (5 bases). Between the trimmed V and J ends, which lost 3 bases and 8 bases, there was a span of 20 bases. CDR3 size: 15 residues. The germline V gene encodes CDR1 DFQATT and CDR2 SNEGSKA (reference sequence). DNA for the CDR3: TGCAGTGCTAGCGGCATAATTAGGGGCGGAGATGAGCAGTTCTTC. Amino acids: CSASGIIRGGDEQFF.

The chain uses TRBV6-6 and TRBJ2-3; the D gene is possibly TRBD1 (6 bases). The V gene's germline CDR1 is MNHNY and CDR2 SVGAGI (reference sequence). This CDR3 has 15 amino acids. Trimming took 2 bases from V and 2 from J, leaving 11 bases between them. The CDR3, as DNA: TGTGCCAGCAGTTACCAGGGACAAATCACAGATACGCAGTATTTT. This translates into CASSYQGQITDTQYF.

A few counts support this clonotype. This chain uses TRBV6-6 with TRBJ1-1; D is perhaps TRBD1 (6 bases). Germline lookup yields CDR1 MNHNY and CDR2 SVGAGI (reference sequence). The CDR3 consists of 15 residues. The V and J ends lost 7 bases and 1 base respectively, with 16 bases between them. In nucleotides, the CDR3 is TGTGCCAGCAAAGGAGGGGGAGGAACGAACACTGAAGCTTTCTTT. It yields the protein CASKGGGGTNTEAFF.

This clonotype appeared a few times. The V and J genes are TRBV20-1 and TRBJ1-1, with a possible D match to TRBD1 (5 bases). Trimming pared 7 bases from V and 4 bases from J, leaving 13 bases between. Germline CDR1 reads DFQATT; CDR2 reads SNEGSKA (reference sequence). The CDR3 has 12 amino acids. The CDR3 region has the DNA TGCAGTGGGCTCGCAGGGACCACTGAAGCTTTCTTT. It translates to CSGLAGTTEAFF.

The sample holds many counts of this clonotype. The gene calls are TRBV5-1 and TRBJ1-2; possibly TRBD1 for D (6 bases). V was pared by 4 bases and J by 4 bases, with 11 bases between. Per the germline V gene, CDR1 is SGHRS and CDR2 is YFSETQ. The CDR3 runs 13 residues. The CDR3 protein is CASSPDSSYGYTF. CDR3 sequence (DNA): TGCGCCAGCAGCCCGGACAGTAGCTATGGCTACACCTTC.